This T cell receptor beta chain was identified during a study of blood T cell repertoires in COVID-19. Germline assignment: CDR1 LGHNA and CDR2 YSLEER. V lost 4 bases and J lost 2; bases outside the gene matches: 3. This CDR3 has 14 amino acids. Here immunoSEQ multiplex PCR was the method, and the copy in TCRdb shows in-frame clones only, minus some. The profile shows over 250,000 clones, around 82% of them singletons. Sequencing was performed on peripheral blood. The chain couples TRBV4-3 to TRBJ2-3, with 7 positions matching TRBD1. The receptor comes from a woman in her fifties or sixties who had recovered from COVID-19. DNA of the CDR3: TGCGCCAGCAGCCCCCAGGGGGACACAGATACGCAGTATTTT. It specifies CASSPQGDTDTQYF.